This is a list of T cell receptor beta chains from one sample in a study of T cell responses to AZD1222 COVID-19 vaccine. The assay was immunoSEQ multiplex PCR, and TCRdb's table has in-frame clones only and misses some. Among over 120,000 clones listed, 92% were seen once. This specimen was peripheral blood, taken on day 0 of AZD1222 vaccination. The receptors originated from an adult in good health. CDR3s include the opening cysteine and the closing phenylalanine or tryptophan. D genes are given only for firm matches. The size entry is marked missing in some rows and otherwise reads once, few, many or a size class.

v_call,j_call,clone_size,d_call,cdr3_aa,cdr3_nt
TRBV7-9,TRBJ2-7,NA,NA,CASSRRSGSEQYF,TGTGCCAGCAGCCGCCGGTCGGGCTCCGAGCAGTACTTC
TRBV5-1,TRBJ2-5,few,TRBD1,CASSSQGQGAGETQYF,TGCGCCAGCAGCTCCCAGGGACAGGGGGCTGGTGAGACCCAGTACTTC
TRBV6-5,TRBJ2-1,NA,TRBD2,CASRTSGRAINEQFF,TGTGCCAGCAGAACTAGCGGGAGGGCCATCAATGAGCAGTTCTTC
TRBV19,TRBJ1-3,NA,TRBD1,CASSAGTGPLSGNTIYF,TGTGCCAGTAGCGCCGGGACAGGGCCTCTCTCTGGAAACACCATATATTTT
TRBV27,TRBJ2-7,NA,NA,CASATGPGHYEQYF,TGTGCCAGCGCCACAGGGCCCGGTCACTACGAGCAGTACTTC
TRBV4-2,TRBJ2-3,NA,NA,CASSQDGGGGPDTQYF,TGTGCCAGCAGCCAAGATGGAGGGGGGGGGCCAGATACGCAGTATTTT
TRBV5-1,TRBJ1-4,NA,NA,CASSLRGEKLFF,TGCGCCAGCAGCCTACGGGGGGAAAAACTGTTTTTT
TRBV28,TRBJ2-3,NA,TRBD1,CASSKRTGGTDTQYF,TGTGCCAGCAGTAAACGGACAGGGGGCACAGATACGCAGTATTTT
TRBV7-2,TRBJ2-3,once,NA,CASSLIAASDTQYF,TGTGCCAGCAGCTTAATCGCGGCTTCAGATACGCAGTATTTT
TRBV27,TRBJ1-5,once,NA,CASSEGESNQPQHF,TGTGCCAGCAGTGAGGGGGAAAGCAATCAGCCCCAGCATTTT